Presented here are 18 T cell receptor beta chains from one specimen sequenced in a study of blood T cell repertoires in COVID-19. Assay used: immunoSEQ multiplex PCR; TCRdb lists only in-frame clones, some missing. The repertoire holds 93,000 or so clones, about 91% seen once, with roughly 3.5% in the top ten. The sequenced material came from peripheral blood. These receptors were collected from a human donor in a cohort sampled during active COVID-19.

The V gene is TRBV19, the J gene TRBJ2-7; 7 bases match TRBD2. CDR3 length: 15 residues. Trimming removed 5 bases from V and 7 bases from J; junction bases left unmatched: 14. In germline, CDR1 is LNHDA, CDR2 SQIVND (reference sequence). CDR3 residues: CASSPRTSRAREQYF. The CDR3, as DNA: TGTGCCAGTAGTCCACGGACTAGTAGGGCTCGAGAGCAGTACTTC.

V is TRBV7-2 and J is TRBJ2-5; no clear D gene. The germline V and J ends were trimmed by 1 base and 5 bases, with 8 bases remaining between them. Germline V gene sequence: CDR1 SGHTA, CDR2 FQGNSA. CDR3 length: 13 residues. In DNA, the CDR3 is TGTGCCAGCAGCTTAGTATCGCAGGAGACCCAGTACTTC. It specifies CASSLVSQETQYF.

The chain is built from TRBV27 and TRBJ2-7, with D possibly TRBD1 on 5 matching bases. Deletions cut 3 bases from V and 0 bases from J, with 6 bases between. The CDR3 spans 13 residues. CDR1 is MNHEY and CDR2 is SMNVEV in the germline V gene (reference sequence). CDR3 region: CASSFQGSYEQYF. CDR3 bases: TGTGCCAGCAGTTTCCAGGGCTCCTACGAGCAGTACTTC.

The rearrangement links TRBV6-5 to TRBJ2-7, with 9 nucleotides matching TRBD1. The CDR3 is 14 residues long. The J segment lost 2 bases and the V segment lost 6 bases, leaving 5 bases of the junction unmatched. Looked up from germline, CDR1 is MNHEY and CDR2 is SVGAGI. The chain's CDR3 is CASSPGQGTYEQYF. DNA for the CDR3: TGTGCCAGCAGCCCGGGACAGGGAACCTACGAGCAGTACTTC.

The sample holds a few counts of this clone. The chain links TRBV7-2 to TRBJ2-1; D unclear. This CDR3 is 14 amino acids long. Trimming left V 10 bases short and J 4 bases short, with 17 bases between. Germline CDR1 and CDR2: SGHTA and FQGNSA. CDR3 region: CATFQPSSYNEQFF. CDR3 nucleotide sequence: TGTGCCACATTCCAGCCTAGTAGTTACAATGAGCAGTTCTTC.

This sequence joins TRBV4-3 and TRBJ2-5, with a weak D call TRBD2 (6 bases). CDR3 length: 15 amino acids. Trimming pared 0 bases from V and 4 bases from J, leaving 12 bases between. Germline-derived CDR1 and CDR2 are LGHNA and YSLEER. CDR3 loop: CASSQDPGTLETQYF. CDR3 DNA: TGCGCCAGCAGCCAAGATCCTGGGACTCTAGAGACCCAGTACTTC.

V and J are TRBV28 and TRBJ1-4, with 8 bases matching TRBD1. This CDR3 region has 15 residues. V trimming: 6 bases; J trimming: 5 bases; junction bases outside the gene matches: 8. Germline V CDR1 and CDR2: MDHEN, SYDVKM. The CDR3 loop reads CASSTRQGLNEKLFF. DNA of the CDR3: TGTGCCAGCAGCACCCGACAGGGGCTAAATGAAAAACTGTTTTTT.

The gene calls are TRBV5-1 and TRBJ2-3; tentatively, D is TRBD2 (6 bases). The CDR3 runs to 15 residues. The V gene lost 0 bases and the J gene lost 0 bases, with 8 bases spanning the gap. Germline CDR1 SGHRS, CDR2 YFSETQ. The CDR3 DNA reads TGCGCCAGCAGCTTGGCTCTAGCGAGCACAGATACGCAGTATTTT. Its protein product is CASSLALASTDTQYF. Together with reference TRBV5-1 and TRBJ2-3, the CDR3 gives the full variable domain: KAGVTQTPRYLIKTRGQQVTLSCSPISGHRSVSWYQQTPGQGLQFLFEYFSETQRNKGNFPGRFSGRQFSNSRSEMNVSTLELGDSALYLCASSLALASTDTQYFGPGTRLTVL.

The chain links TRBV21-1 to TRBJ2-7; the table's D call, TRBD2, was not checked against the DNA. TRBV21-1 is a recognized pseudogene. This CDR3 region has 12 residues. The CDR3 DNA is TGTGCCAGCAGCAAAGAGAGGCTAGCGGGAGAAGTC. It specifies CASSKERLAGEV.

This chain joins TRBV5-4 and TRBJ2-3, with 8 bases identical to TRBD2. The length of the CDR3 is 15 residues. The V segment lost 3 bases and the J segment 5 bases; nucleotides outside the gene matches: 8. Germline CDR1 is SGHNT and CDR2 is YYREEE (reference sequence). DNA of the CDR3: TGTGCCAGCAGCTCGACTCTGGCGGGAGGAGATACGCAGTATTTT. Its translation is CASSSTLAGGDTQYF.

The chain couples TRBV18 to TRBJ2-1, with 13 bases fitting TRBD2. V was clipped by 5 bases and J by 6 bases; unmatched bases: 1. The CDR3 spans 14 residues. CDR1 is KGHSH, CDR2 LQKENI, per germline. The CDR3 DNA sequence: TGTGCCAGCTCATGGACTAGCGGGGGCAATGAGCAGTTCTTC. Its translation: CASSWTSGGNEQFF.

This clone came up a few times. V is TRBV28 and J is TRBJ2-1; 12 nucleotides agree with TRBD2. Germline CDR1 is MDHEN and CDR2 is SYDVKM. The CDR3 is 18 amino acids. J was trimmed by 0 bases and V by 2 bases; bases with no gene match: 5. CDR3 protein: CASSLGGTSGLSYNEQFF. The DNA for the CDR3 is TGTGCCAGCAGTTTAGGCGGGACTAGCGGGCTCTCCTACAATGAGCAGTTCTTC.

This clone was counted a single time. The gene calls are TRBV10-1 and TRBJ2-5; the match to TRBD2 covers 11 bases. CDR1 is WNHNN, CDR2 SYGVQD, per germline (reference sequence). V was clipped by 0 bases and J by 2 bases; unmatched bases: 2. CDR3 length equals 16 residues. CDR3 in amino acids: CASSESASGGQETQYF. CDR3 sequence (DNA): TGCGCCAGCAGTGAGTCGGCTAGCGGGGGGCAAGAGACCCAGTACTTC.

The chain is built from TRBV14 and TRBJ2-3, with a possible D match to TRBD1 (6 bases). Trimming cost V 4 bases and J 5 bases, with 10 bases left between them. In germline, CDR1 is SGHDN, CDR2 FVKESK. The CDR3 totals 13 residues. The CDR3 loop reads CASSPDRRDTQYF. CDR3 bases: TGTGCCAGCAGCCCCGACAGGAGAGATACGCAGTATTTT.

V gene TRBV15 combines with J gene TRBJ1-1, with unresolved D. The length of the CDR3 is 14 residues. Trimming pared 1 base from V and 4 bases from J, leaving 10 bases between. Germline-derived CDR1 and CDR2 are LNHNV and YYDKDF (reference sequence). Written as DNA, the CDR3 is TGTGCCACCAGCAGAGCGGCGGCGGGCACTGAAGCTTTCTTT. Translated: CATSRAAAGTEAFF. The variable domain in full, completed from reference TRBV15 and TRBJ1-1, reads DAMVIQNPRYQVTQFGKPVTLSCSQTLNHNVMYWYQQKSSQAPKLLFHYYDKDFNNEADTPDNFQSRRPNTSFCFLDIRSPGLGDTAMYLCATSRAAAGTEAFFGQGTRLTVV.

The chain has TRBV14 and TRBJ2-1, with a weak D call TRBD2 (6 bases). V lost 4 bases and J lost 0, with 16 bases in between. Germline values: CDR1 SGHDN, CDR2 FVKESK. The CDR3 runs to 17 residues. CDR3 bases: TGTGCCAGCAGCCGGGCTTCTAGCGCCGGCTCCTACAATGAGCAGTTCTTC. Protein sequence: CASSRASSAGSYNEQFF.

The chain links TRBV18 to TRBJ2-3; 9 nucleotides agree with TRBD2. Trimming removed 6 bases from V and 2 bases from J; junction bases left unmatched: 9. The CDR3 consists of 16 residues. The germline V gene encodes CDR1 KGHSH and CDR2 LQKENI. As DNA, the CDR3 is TGTGCCAGCTCGCCCGTAGCGGGGGTCGACACAGATACGCAGTATTTT. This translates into CASSPVAGVDTDTQYF.

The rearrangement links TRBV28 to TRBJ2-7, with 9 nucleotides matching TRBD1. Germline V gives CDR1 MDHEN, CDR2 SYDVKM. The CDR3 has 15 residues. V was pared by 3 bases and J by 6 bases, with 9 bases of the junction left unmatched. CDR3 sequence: CASSLSGTGPGEQYF. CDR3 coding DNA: TGTGCCAGCAGTTTGTCCGGGACAGGGCCTGGCGAGCAGTACTTC.